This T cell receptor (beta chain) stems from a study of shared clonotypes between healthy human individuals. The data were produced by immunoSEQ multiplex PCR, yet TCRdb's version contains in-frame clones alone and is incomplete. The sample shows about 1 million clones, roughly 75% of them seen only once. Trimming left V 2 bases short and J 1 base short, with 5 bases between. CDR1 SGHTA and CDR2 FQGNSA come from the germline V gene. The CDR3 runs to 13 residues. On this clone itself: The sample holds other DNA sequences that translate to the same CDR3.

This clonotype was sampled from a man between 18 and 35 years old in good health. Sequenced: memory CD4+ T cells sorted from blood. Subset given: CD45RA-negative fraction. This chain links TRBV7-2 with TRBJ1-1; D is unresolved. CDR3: CASSLRRNTEAFF. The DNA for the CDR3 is TGTGCCAGCAGCTTACGGAGGAACACTGAAGCTTTCTTT.